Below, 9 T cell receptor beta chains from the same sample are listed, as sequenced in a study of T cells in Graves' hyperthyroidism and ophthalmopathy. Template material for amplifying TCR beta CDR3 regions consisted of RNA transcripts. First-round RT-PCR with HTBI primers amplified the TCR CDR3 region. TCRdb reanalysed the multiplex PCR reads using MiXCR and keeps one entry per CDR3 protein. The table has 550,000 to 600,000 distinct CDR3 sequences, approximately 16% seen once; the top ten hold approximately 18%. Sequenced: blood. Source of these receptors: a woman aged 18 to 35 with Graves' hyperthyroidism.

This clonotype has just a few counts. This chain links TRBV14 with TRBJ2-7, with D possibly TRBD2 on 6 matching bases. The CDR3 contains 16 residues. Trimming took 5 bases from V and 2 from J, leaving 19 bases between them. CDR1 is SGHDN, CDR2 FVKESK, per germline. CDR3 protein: CASSGGAGTAPYEQYF. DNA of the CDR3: TGTGCCAGCAGCGGAGGGGCCGGGACGGCACCCTACGAGCAGTACTTC. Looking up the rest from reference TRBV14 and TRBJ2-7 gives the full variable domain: EAGVTQFPSHSVIEKGQTVTLRCDPISGHDNLYWYRRVMGKEIKFLLHFVKESKQDESGMPNNRFLAERTGGTYSTLKVQPAELEDSGVYFCASSGGAGTAPYEQYFGPGTRLTVT.

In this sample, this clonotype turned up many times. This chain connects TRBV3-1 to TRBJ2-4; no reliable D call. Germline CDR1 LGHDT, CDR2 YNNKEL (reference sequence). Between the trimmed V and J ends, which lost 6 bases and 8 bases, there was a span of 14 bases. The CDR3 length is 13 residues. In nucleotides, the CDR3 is TGTGCCAGCAGTCGGTATACAGAGGACATTCAGTACTTC. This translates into CASSRYTEDIQYF.

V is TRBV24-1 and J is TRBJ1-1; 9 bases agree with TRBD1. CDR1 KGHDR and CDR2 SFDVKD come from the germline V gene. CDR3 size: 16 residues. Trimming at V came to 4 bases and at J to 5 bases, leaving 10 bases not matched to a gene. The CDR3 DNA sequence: TGTGCCACCAGTGAGGGAGGGACAGGGCAAAAGACTGAAGCTTTCTTT. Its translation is CATSEGGTGQKTEAFF.

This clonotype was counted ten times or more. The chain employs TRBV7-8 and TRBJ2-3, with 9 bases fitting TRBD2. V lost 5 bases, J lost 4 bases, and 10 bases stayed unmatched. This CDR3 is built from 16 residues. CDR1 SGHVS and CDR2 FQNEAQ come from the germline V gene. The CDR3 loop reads CASSRNAGGQADTQYF. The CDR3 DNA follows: TGTGCCAGCAGCCGCAACGCGGGAGGGCAGGCAGATACGCAGTATTTT.

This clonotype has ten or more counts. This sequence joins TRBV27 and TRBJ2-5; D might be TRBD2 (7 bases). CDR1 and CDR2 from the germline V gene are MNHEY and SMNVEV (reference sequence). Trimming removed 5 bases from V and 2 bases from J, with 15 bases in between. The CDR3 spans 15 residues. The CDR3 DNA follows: TGTGCCAGCAGTCCAGCGGGAAGGGGGCAAGAGACCCAGTACTTC. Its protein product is CASSPAGRGQETQYF.

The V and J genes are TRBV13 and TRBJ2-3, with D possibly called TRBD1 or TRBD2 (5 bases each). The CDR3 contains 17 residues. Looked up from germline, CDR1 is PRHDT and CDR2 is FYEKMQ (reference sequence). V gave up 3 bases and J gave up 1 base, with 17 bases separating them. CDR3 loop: CASSFGDRVTGTDTQYF. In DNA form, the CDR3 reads TGTGCCAGCAGCTTCGGGGACCGGGTCACGGGCACAGATACGCAGTATTTT.

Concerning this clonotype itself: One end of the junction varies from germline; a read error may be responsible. The DNA of the CDR3 is TGTGCCAGCGGGCGGAACTATGGCTACGCCTTC. Encoded protein: CASGRNYGYAF. The rearrangement joins TRBV28 to TRBJ1-2; D is unclear. Per germline, CDR1 MDHEN and CDR2 SYDVKM. The CDR3 extends over 11 amino acids.

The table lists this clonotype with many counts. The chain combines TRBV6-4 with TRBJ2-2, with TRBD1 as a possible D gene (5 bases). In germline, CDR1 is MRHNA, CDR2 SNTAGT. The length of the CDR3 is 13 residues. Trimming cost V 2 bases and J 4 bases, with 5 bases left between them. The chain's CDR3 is CASSDDSTGELFF. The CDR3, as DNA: TGTGCCAGCAGTGACGACAGCACCGGGGAGCTGTTTTTT.

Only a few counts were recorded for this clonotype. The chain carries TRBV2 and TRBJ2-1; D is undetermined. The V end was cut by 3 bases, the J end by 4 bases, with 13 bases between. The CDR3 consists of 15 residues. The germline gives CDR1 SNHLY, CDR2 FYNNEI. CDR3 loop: CASSDTYSPYNEQFF. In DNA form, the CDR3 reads TGTGCCAGCAGTGACACCTACTCCCCATACAATGAGCAGTTCTTC. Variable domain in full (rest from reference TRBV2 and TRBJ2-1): EPEVTQTPSHQVTQMGQEVILRCVPISNHLYFYWYRQILGQKVEFLVSFYNNEISEKSEIFDDQFSVERPDGSNFTLKIRSTKLEDSAMYFCASSDTYSPYNEQFFGPGTRLTVL.